A selection of T cell receptor beta chains follows, all from one sample in a study of blood T cell repertoires in COVID-19. The table came from immunoSEQ multiplex PCR; TCRdb's copy has only in-frame clones and leaves some out. This table holds more than 250,000 clones, approximately 90% found once. Sequencing was done on a sample of peripheral blood. These receptors were obtained from a woman in her forties or fifties with COVID-19, enrolled during active disease. The CDR3 runs from the conserved cysteine through the conserved F or W. D genes are given only for firm matches. Rows may omit the clone size; those that give it use once, few, many or a size class.

j_call: TRBJ1-6; d_call: TRBD1; clone_size: .; v_call: TRBV6-4; cdr3_aa: CASSRTGFNSPLHF; cdr3_nt: TGTGCCAGCAGTCGGACAGGTTTCAATTCACCCCTCCACTTT
j_call: TRBJ1-4; d_call: .; clone_size: few; v_call: TRBV4-2; cdr3_aa: CASSPHTTNEKLFF; cdr3_nt: TGTGCCAGCAGCCCACATACAACTAATGAAAAACTGTTTTTT
j_call: TRBJ2-7; d_call: TRBD1; clone_size: .; v_call: TRBV6-1; cdr3_aa: CASRQTGGYEQYF; cdr3_nt: TGTGCCAGCAGACAAACAGGGGGCTACGAGCAGTACTTC
j_call: TRBJ2-3; d_call: TRBD2; clone_size: .; v_call: TRBV25-1; cdr3_aa: CASSASSGKTDTQYF; cdr3_nt: TGTGCCAGCAGTGCCTCTAGCGGGAAGACAGATACGCAGTATTTT
j_call: TRBJ1-2; d_call: TRBD1; clone_size: .; v_call: TRBV5-8; cdr3_aa: CASSWGQGAGYGYTF; cdr3_nt: TGTGCCAGCAGCTGGGGTCAGGGGGCAGGCTATGGCTACACCTTC
j_call: TRBJ2-7; d_call: TRBD2; clone_size: .; v_call: TRBV7-7; cdr3_aa: CASSYDLAGVEIYEQYF; cdr3_nt: TGTGCCAGCAGTTATGATCTAGCGGGAGTAGAGATCTACGAGCAGTACTTC
j_call: TRBJ1-2; d_call: .; clone_size: .; v_call: TRBV19; cdr3_aa: CASSKSSGGYTF; cdr3_nt: TGTGCCAGTAGTAAGTCGTCGGGTGGCTACACCTTC
j_call: TRBJ1-5; d_call: .; clone_size: few; v_call: TRBV2; cdr3_aa: CARGGVDGNQPQHF; cdr3_nt: TGTGCCAGGGGGGGTGTTGATGGCAATCAGCCCCAGCATTTT
j_call: TRBJ2-1; d_call: TRBD2; clone_size: .; v_call: TRBV7-6; cdr3_aa: CASSKGLAGMGNEQFF; cdr3_nt: TGTGCCAGCAGCAAAGGACTAGCGGGGATGGGGAATGAGCAGTTCTTC
j_call: TRBJ1-5; d_call: TRBD1; clone_size: .; v_call: TRBV7-9; cdr3_aa: CASSPGGQGHQPQHF; cdr3_nt: TGTGCCAGCAGCCCCGGGGGACAGGGACATCAGCCCCAGCATTTT
j_call: TRBJ1-4; d_call: .; clone_size: few; v_call: TRBV6-5; cdr3_aa: CASSFRGAVGEKLFF; cdr3_nt: TGTGCCAGCAGTTTCAGGGGCGCCGTGGGTGAAAAACTGTTTTTT
j_call: TRBJ2-1; d_call: .; clone_size: .; v_call: TRBV7-2; cdr3_aa: CASSLALSYNEQFF; cdr3_nt: TGTGCCAGCAGCTTAGCGCTCAGCTACAATGAGCAGTTCTTC
j_call: TRBJ2-5; d_call: .; clone_size: .; v_call: TRBV14; cdr3_aa: CASSRTVQETQYF; cdr3_nt: TGTGCCAGCAGCCGGACAGTTCAAGAGACCCAGTACTTC
j_call: TRBJ2-7; d_call: .; clone_size: .; v_call: TRBV6-2/TRBV6-3; cdr3_aa: CASSSLQGHEQYF; cdr3_nt: TGTGCCAGCAGTTCCCTCCAGGGCCACGAGCAGTACTTC
j_call: TRBJ2-1; d_call: TRBD1; clone_size: .; v_call: TRBV27; cdr3_aa: CASTRGTGGGNEQFF; cdr3_nt: TGTGCCAGCACGCGGGGGACAGGGGGAGGTAATGAGCAGTTCTTC
j_call: TRBJ2-3; d_call: TRBD2; clone_size: .; v_call: TRBV5-6; cdr3_aa: CASSLGTSGRRGTDTQYF; cdr3_nt: TGTGCCAGCAGCTTAGGCACTAGCGGGAGGAGGGGGACAGATACGCAGTATTTT
j_call: TRBJ1-2; d_call: .; clone_size: .; v_call: TRBV21-1; cdr3_aa: CASSKEGEGDYGYTF; cdr3_nt: TGTGCCAGCAGCAAAGAAGGGGAGGGCGACTATGGCTACACCTTC
j_call: TRBJ2-1; d_call: .; clone_size: .; v_call: TRBV5-1; cdr3_aa: CASSVGSVRIMFSEQFF; cdr3_nt: TGCGCCAGCAGCGTGGGTAGTGTGCGTATTATGTTTAGTGAGCAGTTCTTC
j_call: TRBJ2-5; d_call: .; clone_size: .; v_call: TRBV15; cdr3_aa: CATSSWGDETQYF; cdr3_nt: TGTGCCACCAGCAGTTGGGGGGACGAGACCCAGTACTTC
j_call: TRBJ2-5; d_call: .; clone_size: .; v_call: TRBV7-9; cdr3_aa: CASSLEVGVGTQYF; cdr3_nt: TGTGCCAGCAGCTTAGAGGTGGGAGTTGGGACCCAGTACTTC
j_call: TRBJ1-1; d_call: TRBD1; clone_size: .; v_call: TRBV12-3/TRBV12-4; cdr3_aa: CASRPGQGTEAFF; cdr3_nt: TGTGCCAGCAGACCTGGACAGGGCACTGAAGCTTTCTTT
j_call: TRBJ1-3; d_call: .; clone_size: .; v_call: TRBV5-1; cdr3_aa: CASSLEQGNTIYF; cdr3_nt: TGCGCCAGCAGCTTGGAACAGGGAAACACCATATATTTT
j_call: TRBJ2-7; d_call: TRBD1; clone_size: .; v_call: TRBV6-5; cdr3_aa: CASRRDSKQYEQYF; cdr3_nt: TGTGCCAGCAGGAGGGACAGCAAGCAGTATGAGCAGTACTTC
j_call: TRBJ2-7; d_call: TRBD1; clone_size: .; v_call: TRBV7-9; cdr3_aa: CASSFLGQVTYEQYF; cdr3_nt: TGTGCCAGCAGCTTCTTGGGACAGGTCACCTACGAGCAGTACTTC
j_call: TRBJ1-4; d_call: TRBD1; clone_size: .; v_call: TRBV6-5; cdr3_aa: CASSLTGAEYEKLFF; cdr3_nt: TGTGCCAGCAGCCTAACAGGGGCGGAGTATGAAAAACTGTTTTTT
j_call: TRBJ2-1; d_call: TRBD2; clone_size: .; v_call: TRBV5-4; cdr3_aa: CASSLGTSLYNEQFF; cdr3_nt: TGTGCCAGCAGCCTAGGGACTAGCTTATACAATGAGCAGTTCTTC
j_call: TRBJ1-3; d_call: .; clone_size: .; v_call: TRBV11-2; cdr3_aa: CASSFRQRWPGNTIYF; cdr3_nt: TGTGCCAGCAGCTTCCGACAGAGGTGGCCTGGAAACACCATATATTTT
j_call: TRBJ2-1; d_call: .; clone_size: once; v_call: TRBV12-5; cdr3_aa: CASGGLPRGNEQFF; cdr3_nt: TGTGCTAGTGGTGGCCTCCCGAGGGGGAATGAGCAGTTCTTC
j_call: TRBJ2-7; d_call: TRBD1; clone_size: once; v_call: TRBV7-9; cdr3_aa: CASSLADRETEQYF; cdr3_nt: TGTGCCAGCAGCTTAGCGGACAGGGAGACCGAGCAGTACTTC
j_call: TRBJ2-7; d_call: TRBD1; clone_size: .; v_call: TRBV18; cdr3_aa: CASSPPGTVFYEQYF; cdr3_nt: TGTGCCAGCTCACCACCCGGGACAGTCTTCTACGAGCAGTACTTC
j_call: TRBJ1-2; d_call: .; clone_size: .; v_call: TRBV10-3; cdr3_aa: CAISDAGGRGYTF; cdr3_nt: TGTGCCATCAGTGATGCGGGAGGCCGTGGCTACACCTTC
j_call: TRBJ1-5; d_call: TRBD1; clone_size: once; v_call: TRBV7-2; cdr3_aa: CASSSTGGNQPQHF; cdr3_nt: TGTGCCAGCAGTTCGACAGGGGGGAATCAGCCCCAGCATTTT
j_call: TRBJ2-1; d_call: .; clone_size: .; v_call: TRBV29-1; cdr3_aa: CSVETHSSYNEQFF; cdr3_nt: TGCAGCGTTGAAACCCACAGCTCCTACAATGAGCAGTTCTTC
j_call: TRBJ1-1; d_call: TRBD1; clone_size: .; v_call: TRBV11-2; cdr3_aa: CASSLKTGGRLNTEAFF; cdr3_nt: TGTGCCAGCAGTCTAAAGACAGGGGGCCGTTTGAACACTGAAGCTTTCTTT
j_call: TRBJ2-1; d_call: TRBD1; clone_size: .; v_call: TRBV19; cdr3_aa: CASRLGTGEDNEQFF; cdr3_nt: TGTGCCAGTAGATTAGGGACAGGGGAAGACAATGAGCAGTTCTTC
j_call: TRBJ2-7; d_call: .; clone_size: .; v_call: TRBV6-5; cdr3_aa: CASSRSVYYEQYF; cdr3_nt: TGTGCCAGCAGTCGGTCCGTTTACTACGAGCAGTACTTC
j_call: TRBJ2-7; d_call: .; clone_size: .; v_call: TRBV4-3; cdr3_aa: CASSQDPGETMDEQYF; cdr3_nt: TGCGCCAGCAGCCAAGATCCCGGAGAGACTATGGACGAGCAGTACTTC
j_call: TRBJ2-1; d_call: .; clone_size: .; v_call: TRBV28; cdr3_aa: CASSLGRSSYNEQFF; cdr3_nt: TGTGCCAGCAGTTTGGGCAGAAGCTCCTACAATGAGCAGTTCTTC
j_call: TRBJ2-7; d_call: .; clone_size: .; v_call: TRBV5-1; cdr3_aa: CASSLLSISGGQGYEQYF; cdr3_nt: TGCGCCAGCAGCTTGCTTTCTATTTCCGGCGGTCAAGGCTACGAGCAGTACTTC
j_call: TRBJ1-5; d_call: .; clone_size: once; v_call: TRBV6-2/TRBV6-3; cdr3_aa: CASSYVRGRNQPQHF; cdr3_nt: TGTGCCAGCAGTTACGTTAGGGGTCGAAATCAGCCCCAGCATTTT
j_call: TRBJ2-1; d_call: .; clone_size: .; v_call: TRBV10-3; cdr3_aa: CAISGGDPIYDEQFF; cdr3_nt: TGTGCCATCAGTGGGGGGGACCCAATTTACGATGAGCAGTTCTTC
j_call: TRBJ1-2; d_call: .; clone_size: .; v_call: TRBV30; cdr3_aa: CAWSVYRMGYGYTF; cdr3_nt: TGTGCCTGGAGTGTGTACAGGATGGGGTATGGCTACACCTTC
j_call: TRBJ2-7; d_call: TRBD2; clone_size: .; v_call: TRBV6-1; cdr3_aa: CASSETLAGGGIYEQYF; cdr3_nt: TGTGCCAGCAGTGAAACGTTAGCGGGAGGGGGAATTTACGAGCAGTACTTC
j_call: TRBJ2-7; d_call: .; clone_size: once; v_call: TRBV6-2/TRBV6-3; cdr3_aa: CASSYSAGISYEQYF; cdr3_nt: TGTGCCAGCAGTTACTCTGCAGGGATCTCCTACGAGCAGTACTTC